What follows is one T cell receptor beta chain and its context. Additional DNA sequences in this sample encode the identical CDR3. The method was immunoSEQ multiplex PCR; TCRdb's version includes in-frame clones alone and lacks a portion of them. This table holds some 2.1 million clones, just under 95% found once. Naive CD8 cells lacked CD45RO, underwent positive selection for CCR7 and left out terminally differentiated effector memory CD45RA+ cells. These data are taken from a study of shared clonotypes between healthy human individuals. Germline values: CDR1 MNHEY, CDR2 SMNVEV (reference sequence). V was clipped by 5 bases and J by 4 bases; unmatched bases: 3. The CDR3 loop spans 13 amino acids.

The V call is TRBV27, the J call TRBJ2-7; 9 bases fit TRBD1. This clonotype originated in a man between 18 and 29 years old in good health. Some clones in this sample may be carry-over from other donors' samples. Sequenced: naive CD8+ T cells from PBMCs. CDR3 sequence: CASSPGQGYEQYF. In DNA form, the CDR3 reads TGTGCCAGCAGTCCGGGACAGGGTTACGAGCAGTACTTC.